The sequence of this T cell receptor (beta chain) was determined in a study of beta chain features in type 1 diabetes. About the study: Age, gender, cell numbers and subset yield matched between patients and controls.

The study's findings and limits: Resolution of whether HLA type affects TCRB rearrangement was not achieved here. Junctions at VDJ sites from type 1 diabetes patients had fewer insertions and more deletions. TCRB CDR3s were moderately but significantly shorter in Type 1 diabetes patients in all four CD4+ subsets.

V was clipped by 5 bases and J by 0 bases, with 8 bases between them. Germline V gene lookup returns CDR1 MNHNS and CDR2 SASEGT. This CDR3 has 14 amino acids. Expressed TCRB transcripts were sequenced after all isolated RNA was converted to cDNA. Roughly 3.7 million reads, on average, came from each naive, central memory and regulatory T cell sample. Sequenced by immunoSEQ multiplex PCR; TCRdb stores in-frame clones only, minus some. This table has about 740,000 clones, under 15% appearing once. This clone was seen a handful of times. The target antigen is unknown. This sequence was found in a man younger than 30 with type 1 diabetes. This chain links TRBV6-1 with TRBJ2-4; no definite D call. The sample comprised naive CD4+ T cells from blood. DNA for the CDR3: TGTGCCAGCAGTCTCTCCCTAGCCAAAAACATTCAGTACTTC. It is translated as CASSLSLAKNIQYF.